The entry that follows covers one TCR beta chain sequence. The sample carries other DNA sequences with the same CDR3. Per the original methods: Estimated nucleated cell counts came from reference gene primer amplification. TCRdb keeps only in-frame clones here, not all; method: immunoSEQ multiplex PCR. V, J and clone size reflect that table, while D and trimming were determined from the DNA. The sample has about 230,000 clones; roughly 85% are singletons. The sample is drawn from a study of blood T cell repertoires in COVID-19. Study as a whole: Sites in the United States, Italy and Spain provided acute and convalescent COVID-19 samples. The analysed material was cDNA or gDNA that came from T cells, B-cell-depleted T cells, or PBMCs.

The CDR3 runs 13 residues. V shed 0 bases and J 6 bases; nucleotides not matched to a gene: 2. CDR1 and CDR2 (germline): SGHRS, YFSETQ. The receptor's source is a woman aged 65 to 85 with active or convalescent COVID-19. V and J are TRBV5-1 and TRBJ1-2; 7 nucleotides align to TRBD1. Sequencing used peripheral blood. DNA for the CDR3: TGCGCCAGCAGCTTGGGACAGGGCCATGGCTACACCTTC. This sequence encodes CASSLGQGHGYTF. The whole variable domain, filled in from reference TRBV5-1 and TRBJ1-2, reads KAGVTQTPRYLIKTRGQQVTLSCSPISGHRSVSWYQQTPGQGLQFLFEYFSETQRNKGNFPGRFSGRQFSNSRSEMNVSTLELGDSALYLCASSLGQGHGYTFGSGTRLTVV.